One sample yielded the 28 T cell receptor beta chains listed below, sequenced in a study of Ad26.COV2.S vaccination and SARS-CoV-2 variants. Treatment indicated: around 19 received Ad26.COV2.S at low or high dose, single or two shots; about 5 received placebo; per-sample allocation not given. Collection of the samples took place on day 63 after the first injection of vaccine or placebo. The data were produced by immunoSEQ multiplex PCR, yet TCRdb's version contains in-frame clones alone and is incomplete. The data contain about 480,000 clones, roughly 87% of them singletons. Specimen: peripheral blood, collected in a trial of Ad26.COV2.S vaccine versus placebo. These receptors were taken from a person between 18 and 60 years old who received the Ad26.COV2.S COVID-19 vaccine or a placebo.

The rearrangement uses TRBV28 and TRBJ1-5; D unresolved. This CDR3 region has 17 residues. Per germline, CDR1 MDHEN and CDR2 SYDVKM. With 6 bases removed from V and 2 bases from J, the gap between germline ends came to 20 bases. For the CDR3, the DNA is TGTGCCAGCAGCAATAAGCGGGGAGGGCCCGGCAATCAGCCCCAGCATTTT. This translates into CASSNKRGGPGNQPQHF.

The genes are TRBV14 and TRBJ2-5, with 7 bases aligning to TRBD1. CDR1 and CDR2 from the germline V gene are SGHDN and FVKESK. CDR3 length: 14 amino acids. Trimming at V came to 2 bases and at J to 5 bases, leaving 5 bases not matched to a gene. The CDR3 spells CASSQQGVGETQYF. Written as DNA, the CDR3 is TGTGCCAGCAGCCAACAGGGGGTTGGTGAGACCCAGTACTTC.

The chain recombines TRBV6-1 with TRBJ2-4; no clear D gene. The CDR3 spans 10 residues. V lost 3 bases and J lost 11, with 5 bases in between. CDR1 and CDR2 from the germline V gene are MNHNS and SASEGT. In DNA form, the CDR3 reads TGTGCCAGCAGTGATTACCTTCAGTACTTC. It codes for CASSDYLQYF.

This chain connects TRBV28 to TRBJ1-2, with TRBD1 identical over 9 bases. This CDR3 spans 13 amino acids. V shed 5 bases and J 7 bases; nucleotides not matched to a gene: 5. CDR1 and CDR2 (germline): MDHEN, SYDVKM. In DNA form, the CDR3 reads TGTGCCAGCAGTACCACAGGGGGCCCTGGCTACACCTTC. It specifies CASSTTGGPGYTF.

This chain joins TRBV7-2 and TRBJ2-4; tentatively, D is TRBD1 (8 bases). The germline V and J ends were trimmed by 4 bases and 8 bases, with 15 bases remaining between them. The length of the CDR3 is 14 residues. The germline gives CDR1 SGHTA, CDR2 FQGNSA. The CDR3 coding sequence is TGTGCCAGCAGCTCCACAGGGGGGGCTTACATTCAGTACTTC. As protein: CASSSTGGAYIQYF.

CDR3 DNA sequence: TGCGCCAGCAGCCAATGGACAGGGGGCTCCTACGAGCAGTACTTC. It codes for CASSQWTGGSYEQYF. This chain connects TRBV4-3 to TRBJ2-7, with 10 bases aligning to TRBD1. The CDR3 is made up of 15 amino acids. The germline V gene encodes CDR1 LGHNA and CDR2 YSLEER. J gave up 0 bases and V 2 bases, and 1 base lay outside the gene matches.

The CDR3 is CASSVEPQSGSLPMGQFF. In nucleotides, the CDR3 is TGTGCCAGCAGCGTAGAGCCCCAGAGCGGGAGCCTCCCGATGGGGCAGTTCTTC. The rearrangement uses TRBV9 and TRBJ2-1, with TRBD2 matching 8 bases. The CDR3 has 18 residues. The germline V gene encodes CDR1 SGDLS and CDR2 YYNGEE. J gave up 12 bases and V 0 bases, and 20 bases lay outside the gene matches.

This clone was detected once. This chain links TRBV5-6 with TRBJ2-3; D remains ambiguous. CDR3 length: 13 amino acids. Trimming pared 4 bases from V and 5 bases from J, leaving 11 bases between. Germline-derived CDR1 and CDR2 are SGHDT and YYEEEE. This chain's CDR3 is CASSRGVGDTQYF. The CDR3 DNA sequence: TGTGCCAGCAGCCGAGGTGTAGGAGATACGCAGTATTTT.

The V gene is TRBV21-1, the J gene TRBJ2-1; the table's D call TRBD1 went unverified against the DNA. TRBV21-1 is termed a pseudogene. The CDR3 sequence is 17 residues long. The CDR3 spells CASRGGQNQTRYNEQFF. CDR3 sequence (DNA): TGTGCCAGCCGAGGGGGACAGAACCAGACGAGGTACAATGAGCAGTTCTTC.

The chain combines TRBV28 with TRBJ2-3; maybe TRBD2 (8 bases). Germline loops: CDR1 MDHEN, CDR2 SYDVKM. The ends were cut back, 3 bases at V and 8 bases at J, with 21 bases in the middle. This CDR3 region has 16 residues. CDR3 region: CASSLVSGGTATTQYF. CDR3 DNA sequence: TGTGCCAGCAGTTTGGTATCGGGGGGGACAGCCACTACGCAGTATTTT.

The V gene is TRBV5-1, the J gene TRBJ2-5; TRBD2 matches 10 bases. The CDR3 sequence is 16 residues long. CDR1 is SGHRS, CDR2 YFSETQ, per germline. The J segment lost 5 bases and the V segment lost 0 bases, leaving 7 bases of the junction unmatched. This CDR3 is CASSLGASGSRETQYF. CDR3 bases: TGCGCCAGCAGCTTGGGGGCTAGCGGGAGCAGGGAGACCCAGTACTTC.

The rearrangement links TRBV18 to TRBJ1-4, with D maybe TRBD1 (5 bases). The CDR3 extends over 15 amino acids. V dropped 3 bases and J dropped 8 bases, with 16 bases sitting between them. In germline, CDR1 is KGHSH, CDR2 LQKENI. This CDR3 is CASSPQSAGREKLFF. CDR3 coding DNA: TGTGCCAGCTCACCTCAATCGGCAGGGCGGGAAAAACTGTTTTTT.

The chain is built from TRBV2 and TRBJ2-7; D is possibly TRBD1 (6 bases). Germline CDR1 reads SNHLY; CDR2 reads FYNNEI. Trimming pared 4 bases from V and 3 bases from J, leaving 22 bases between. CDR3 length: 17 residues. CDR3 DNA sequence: TGTGCCAGCAGTGGCTTCCCCTCTGGGGGCGGATACTACGAGCAGTACTTC. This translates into CASSGFPSGGGYYEQYF.

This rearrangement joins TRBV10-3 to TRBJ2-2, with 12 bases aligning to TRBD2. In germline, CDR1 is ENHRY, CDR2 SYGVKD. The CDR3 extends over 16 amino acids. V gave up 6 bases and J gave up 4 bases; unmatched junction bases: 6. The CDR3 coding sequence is TGTGCCATCAGACGGGGACTAGCGGGTTTCACCGGGGAGCTGTTTTTT. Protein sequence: CAIRRGLAGFTGELFF.

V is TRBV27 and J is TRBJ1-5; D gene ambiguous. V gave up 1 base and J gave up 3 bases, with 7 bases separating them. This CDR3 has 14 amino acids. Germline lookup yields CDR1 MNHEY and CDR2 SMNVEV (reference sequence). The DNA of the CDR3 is TGTGCCAGCAGTTTATTCCGGGTCAATCAGCCCCAGCATTTT. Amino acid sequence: CASSLFRVNQPQHF.

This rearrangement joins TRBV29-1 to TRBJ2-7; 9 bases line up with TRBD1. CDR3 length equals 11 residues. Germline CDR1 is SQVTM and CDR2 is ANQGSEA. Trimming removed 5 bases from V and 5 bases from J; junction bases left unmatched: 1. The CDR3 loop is CSVRTGDEQYF. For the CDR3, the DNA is TGCAGCGTTAGGACAGGGGACGAGCAGTACTTC.

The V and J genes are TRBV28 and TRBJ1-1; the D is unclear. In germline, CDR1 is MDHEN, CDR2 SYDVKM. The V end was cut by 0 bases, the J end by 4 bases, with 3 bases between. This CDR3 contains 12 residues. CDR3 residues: CASSLWATEAFF. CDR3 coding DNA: TGTGCCAGCAGTTTATGGGCCACTGAAGCTTTCTTT.

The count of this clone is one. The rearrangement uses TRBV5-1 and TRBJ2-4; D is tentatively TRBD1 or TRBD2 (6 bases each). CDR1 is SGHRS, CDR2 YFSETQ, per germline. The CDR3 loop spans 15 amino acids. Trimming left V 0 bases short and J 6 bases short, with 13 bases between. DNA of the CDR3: TGCGCCAGCAGCTTGGCCCGGGGGCTCGGAAACATTCAGTACTTC. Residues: CASSLARGLGNIQYF.

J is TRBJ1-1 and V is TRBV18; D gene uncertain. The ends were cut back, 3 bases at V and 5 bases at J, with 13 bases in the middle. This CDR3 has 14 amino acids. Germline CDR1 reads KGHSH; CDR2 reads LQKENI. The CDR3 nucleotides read TGTGCCAGCTCACCGGAGCAGGTCCGAACTGAAGCTTTCTTT. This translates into CASSPEQVRTEAFF.

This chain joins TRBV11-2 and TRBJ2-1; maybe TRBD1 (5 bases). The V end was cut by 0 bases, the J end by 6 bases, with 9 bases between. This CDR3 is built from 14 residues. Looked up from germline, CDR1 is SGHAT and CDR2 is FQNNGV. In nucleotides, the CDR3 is TGTGCCAGCAGCTTAGACAGGGTGGGCAATGAGCAGTTCTTC. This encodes CASSLDRVGNEQFF.

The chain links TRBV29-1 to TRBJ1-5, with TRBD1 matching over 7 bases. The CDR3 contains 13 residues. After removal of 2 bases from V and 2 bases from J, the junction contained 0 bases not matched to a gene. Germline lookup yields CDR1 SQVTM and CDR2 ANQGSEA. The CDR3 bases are TGCAGCGTTGAAACAGGGGGCAATCAGCCCCAGCATTTT. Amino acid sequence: CSVETGGNQPQHF.

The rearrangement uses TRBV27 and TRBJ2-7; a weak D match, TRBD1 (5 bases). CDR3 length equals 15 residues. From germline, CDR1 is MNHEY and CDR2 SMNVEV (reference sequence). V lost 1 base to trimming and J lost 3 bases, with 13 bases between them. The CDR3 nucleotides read TGTGCCAGCAGTTTATTAGTGGGGCACGACTACGAGCAGTACTTC. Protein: CASSLLVGHDYEQYF.

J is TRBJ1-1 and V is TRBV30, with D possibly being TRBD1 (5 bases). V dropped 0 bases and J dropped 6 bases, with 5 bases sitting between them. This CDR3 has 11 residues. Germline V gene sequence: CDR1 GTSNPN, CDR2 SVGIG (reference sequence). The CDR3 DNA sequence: TGTGCCTGGAGTGTAGGGGCTGAAGCTTTCTTT. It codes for CAWSVGAEAFF.

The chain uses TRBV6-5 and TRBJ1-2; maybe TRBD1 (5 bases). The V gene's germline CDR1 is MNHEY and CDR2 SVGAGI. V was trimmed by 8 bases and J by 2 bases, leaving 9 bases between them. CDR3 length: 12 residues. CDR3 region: CASGTGNYGYTF. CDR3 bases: TGTGCCAGCGGGACCGGCAACTATGGCTACACCTTC.

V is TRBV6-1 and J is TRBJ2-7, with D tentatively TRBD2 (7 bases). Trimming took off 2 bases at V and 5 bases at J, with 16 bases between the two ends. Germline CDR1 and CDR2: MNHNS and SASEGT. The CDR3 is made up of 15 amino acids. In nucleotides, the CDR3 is TGTGCCAGCAGTGAACAGGGGACCGCGGGGGACGAGCAGTACTTC. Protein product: CASSEQGTAGDEQYF.

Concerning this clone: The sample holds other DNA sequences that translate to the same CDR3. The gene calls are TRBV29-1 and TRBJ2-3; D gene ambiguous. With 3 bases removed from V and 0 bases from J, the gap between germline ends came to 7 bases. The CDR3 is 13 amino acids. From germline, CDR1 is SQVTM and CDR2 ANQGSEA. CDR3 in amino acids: CSVDSPSTDTQYF. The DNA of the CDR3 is TGCAGCGTTGACAGCCCTAGCACAGATACGCAGTATTTT.

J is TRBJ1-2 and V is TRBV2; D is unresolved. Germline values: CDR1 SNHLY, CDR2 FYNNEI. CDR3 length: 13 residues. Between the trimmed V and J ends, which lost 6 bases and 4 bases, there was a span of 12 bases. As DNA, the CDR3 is TGTGCCAGCAGGACGGACGGACCCTATGGCTACACCTTC. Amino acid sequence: CASRTDGPYGYTF.

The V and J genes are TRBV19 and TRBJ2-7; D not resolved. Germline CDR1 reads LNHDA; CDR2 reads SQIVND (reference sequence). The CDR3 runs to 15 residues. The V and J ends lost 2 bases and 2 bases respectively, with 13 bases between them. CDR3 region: CASSISMGPPYEQYF. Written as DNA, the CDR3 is TGTGCCAGTAGTATATCGATGGGTCCTCCCTACGAGCAGTACTTC.